The 4 T cell receptor beta chains given below trace back to one sample, sequenced in a study of metastatic and nonmetastatic thyroid tumors. Patients were all untreated before their thyroid surgery. TCRdb re-called clones from the PCR reads using MiXCR. This sample carries about 38,000 clones, approximately 44% of them seen once, and the ten largest clones take approximately 24%. Sequencing was carried out using tumor tissue. These receptors were collected from a male donor with papillary thyroid cancer or a benign thyroid nodule (not recorded which). Some clones in this sample may be carry-over from other donors' samples.

The chain combines TRBV12-3 or TRBV12-4 with TRBJ1-6, with 9 bases lining up with TRBD1. CDR3 length: 14 residues. Trimming took 5 bases from V and 8 from J; bases not matched to a gene: 4. The CDR3: CASSETGGHSPLHF. The CDR3 DNA sequence: TGTGCCAGCAGTGAAACAGGGGGCCATTCACCCCTCCACTTT.

This sequence joins TRBV30 and TRBJ2-7; TRBD1 is a possible D gene (6 bases). The CDR3 runs to 13 residues. Trimming removed 1 base from V and 7 bases from J, with 14 bases in between. Germline lookup yields CDR1 GTSNPN and CDR2 SVGIG (reference sequence). In DNA, the CDR3 is TGTGCCTGGAGTGGAAGGGGGTCTGGGGAGCAGTACTTC. Protein product: CAWSGRGSGEQYF.

This chain connects TRBV12-3 or TRBV12-4 to TRBJ2-7; TRBD2 aligns across 12 bases. This CDR3 region has 14 residues. V shed 5 bases and J 7 bases; nucleotides not matched to a gene: 6. The CDR3 nucleotides read TGTGCCAGCAGTCTACTAGCGGGAGGTGAAGAGCAGTACTTC. It yields the protein CASSLLAGGEEQYF.

This chain links TRBV18 with TRBJ2-7; 8 bases match TRBD1. Germline values: CDR1 KGHSH, CDR2 LQKENI. CDR3 length: 13 residues. V trimming: 3 bases; J trimming: 5 bases; junction bases outside the gene matches: 3. This CDR3 is CASSPTGVNEQYF. The CDR3 DNA sequence: TGTGCCAGCTCACCGACAGGGGTTAACGAGCAGTACTTC.